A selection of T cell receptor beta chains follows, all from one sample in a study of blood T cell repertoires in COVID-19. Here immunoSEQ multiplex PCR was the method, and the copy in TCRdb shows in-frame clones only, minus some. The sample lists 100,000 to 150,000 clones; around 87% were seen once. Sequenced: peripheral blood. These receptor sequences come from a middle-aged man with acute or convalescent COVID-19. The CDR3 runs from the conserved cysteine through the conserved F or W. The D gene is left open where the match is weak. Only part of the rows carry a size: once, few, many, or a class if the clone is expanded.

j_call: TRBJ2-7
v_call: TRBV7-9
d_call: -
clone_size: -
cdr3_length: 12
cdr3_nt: TGTGCCAGCAGCCTAGTCCTCGGTGAGCAGTACTTC
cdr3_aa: CASSLVLGEQYF

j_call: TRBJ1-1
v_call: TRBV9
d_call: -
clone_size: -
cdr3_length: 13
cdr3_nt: TGTGCCAGCAGCGTATCCGGGGTCACTGAAGCTTTCTTT
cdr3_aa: CASSVSGVTEAFF

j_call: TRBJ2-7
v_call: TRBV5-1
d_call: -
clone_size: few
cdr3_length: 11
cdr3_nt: TGCGCCAGCAGTACCGGTATCGAGCAGTACTTC
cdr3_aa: CASSTGIEQYF

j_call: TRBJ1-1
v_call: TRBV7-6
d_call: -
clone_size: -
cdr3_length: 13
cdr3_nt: TGTGCCAGCAGCCCGCAGGAGAACACTGAAGCTTTCTTT
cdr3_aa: CASSPQENTEAFF

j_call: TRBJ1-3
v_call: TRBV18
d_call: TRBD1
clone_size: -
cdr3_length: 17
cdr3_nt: TGTGCCAGCTCACCACAGGGGGCGGCCTCCTCTGGAAACACCATATATTTT
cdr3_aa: CASSPQGAASSGNTIYF

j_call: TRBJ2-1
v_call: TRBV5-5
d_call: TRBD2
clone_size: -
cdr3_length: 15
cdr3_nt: TGTGCCAGCAGCTTGGGGACTAGCATCCTACATGAGCAGTTCTTC
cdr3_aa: CASSLGTSILHEQFF

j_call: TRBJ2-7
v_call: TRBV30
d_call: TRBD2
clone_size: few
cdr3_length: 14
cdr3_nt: TGTGCCTGGGCCGGGACTAGCGGGTACTACGAGCAGTACTTC
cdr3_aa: CAWAGTSGYYEQYF

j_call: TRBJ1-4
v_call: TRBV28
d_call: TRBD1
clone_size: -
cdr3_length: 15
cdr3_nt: TGTGCCAGCAGTCTAAGGACAGGTCCTAATGAAAAACTGTTTTTT
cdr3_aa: CASSLRTGPNEKLFF

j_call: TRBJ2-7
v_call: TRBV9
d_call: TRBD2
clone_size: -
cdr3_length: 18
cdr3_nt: TGTGCCAGCAGCACCCCCCCCGGGACTAGCGGGAGTACTGGCGAGCAGTACTTC
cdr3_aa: CASSTPPGTSGSTGEQYF

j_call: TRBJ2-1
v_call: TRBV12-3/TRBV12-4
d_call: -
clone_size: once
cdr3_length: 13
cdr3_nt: TGTGCCAGCAGCCGTTCCGGGAACAATGAGCAGTTCTTC
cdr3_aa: CASSRSGNNEQFF

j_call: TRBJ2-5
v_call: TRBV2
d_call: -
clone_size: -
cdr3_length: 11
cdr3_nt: TGTGCCAGCAGTCGTTCGGAGACCCAGTACTTC
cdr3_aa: CASSRSETQYF

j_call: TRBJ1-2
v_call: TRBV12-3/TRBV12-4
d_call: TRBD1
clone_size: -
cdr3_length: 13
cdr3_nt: TGTGCCAGCAGACCGGGACAGGGATATGGCTACACCTTC
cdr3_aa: CASRPGQGYGYTF

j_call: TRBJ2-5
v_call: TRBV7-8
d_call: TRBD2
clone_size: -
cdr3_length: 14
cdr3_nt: TGTGCCAGCAGCTTAGGGCTAGGGGAGGGGACCCAGTACTTC
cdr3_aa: CASSLGLGEGTQYF

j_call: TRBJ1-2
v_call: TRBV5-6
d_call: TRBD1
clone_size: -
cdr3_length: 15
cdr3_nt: TGTGCCAGCAGCTTGGGGGGACAGGGTGACTATGGCTACACCTTC
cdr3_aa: CASSLGGQGDYGYTF

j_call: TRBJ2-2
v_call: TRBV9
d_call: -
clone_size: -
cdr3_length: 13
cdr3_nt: TGTGCCAGCAGCGTACAGGGGACGGGGGAGCTGTTTTTT
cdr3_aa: CASSVQGTGELFF

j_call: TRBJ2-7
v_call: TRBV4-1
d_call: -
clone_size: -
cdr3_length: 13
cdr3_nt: TGCGCCAGCAGCCAAAAGGACAGCTACGAGCAGTACTTC
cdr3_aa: CASSQKDSYEQYF

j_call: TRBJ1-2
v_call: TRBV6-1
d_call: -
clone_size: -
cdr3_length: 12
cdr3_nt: TGTGCCAGCAGTGAAGCCCCGAGAGGCTACACCTTC
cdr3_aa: CASSEAPRGYTF

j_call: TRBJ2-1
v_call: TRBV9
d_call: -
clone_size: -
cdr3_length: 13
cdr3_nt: TGTGCCAGCAGCGTAGGAGTTGCAAATGAGCAGTTCTTC
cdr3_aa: CASSVGVANEQFF

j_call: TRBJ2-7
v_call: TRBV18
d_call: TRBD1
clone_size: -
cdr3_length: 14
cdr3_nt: TGTGCCAGCTCACGTCCGGGACAGACCTACGAGCAGTACTTC
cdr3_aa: CASSRPGQTYEQYF

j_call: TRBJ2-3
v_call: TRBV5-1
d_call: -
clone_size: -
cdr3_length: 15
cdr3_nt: TGCGCCAGCAGCTCCGGGACAAGGGCCGGGAATACGCAGTATTTT
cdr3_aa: CASSSGTRAGNTQYF

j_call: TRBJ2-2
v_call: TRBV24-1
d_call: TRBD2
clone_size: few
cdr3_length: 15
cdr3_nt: TGTGCCACCAGTGACGAGCGTTCGGGGGGTAGGGAGCTGTTTTTT
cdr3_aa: CATSDERSGGRELFF

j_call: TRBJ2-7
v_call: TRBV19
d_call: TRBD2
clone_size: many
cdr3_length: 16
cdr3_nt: TGTGCCAGTAGTATAGTTGGTAGCGGGAACACTAACGAGCAGTACTTC
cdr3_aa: CASSIVGSGNTNEQYF

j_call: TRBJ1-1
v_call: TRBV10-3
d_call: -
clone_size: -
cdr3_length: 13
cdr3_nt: TGTGCCATCAGTGACGGGGGAGGTACTGAAGCTTTCTTT
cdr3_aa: CAISDGGGTEAFF

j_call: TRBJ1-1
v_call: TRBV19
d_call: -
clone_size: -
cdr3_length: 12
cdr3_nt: TGTGCCAGTAGTCCCAAGGGGGCTGAAGCTTTCTTT
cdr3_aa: CASSPKGAEAFF

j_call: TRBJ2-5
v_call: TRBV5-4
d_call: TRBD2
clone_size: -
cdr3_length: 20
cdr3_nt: TGTGCCAGCAACCCTGGGCCAATCCCGGGACTAGCGGGGAGAACAGAGACCCAGTACTTC
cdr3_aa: CASNPGPIPGLAGRTETQYF

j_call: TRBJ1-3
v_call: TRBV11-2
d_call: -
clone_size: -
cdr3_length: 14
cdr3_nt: TGTGCCAGCAGCTTAGACAGAAGTGGAAACACCATATATTTT
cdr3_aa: CASSLDRSGNTIYF

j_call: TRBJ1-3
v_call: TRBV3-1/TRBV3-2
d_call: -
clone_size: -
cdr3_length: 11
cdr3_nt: TGTGCCAGCAGCTCGGGAAACACCATATATTTT
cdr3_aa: CASSSGNTIYF

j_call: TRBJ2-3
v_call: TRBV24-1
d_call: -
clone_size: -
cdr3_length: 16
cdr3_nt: TGTGCCACCAGTGACTGGAGGGACAGCACCACAGATACGCAGTATTTT
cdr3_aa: CATSDWRDSTTDTQYF

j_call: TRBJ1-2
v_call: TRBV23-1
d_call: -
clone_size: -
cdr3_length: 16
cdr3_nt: TGCGCCAGCCCCCGGGGAGGGGCCCCCTCCAACTATGGCTACACCTTC
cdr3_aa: CASPRGGAPSNYGYTF

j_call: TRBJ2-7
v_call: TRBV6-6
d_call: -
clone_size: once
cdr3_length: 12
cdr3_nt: TGTGCCAGCAGTCGACAGGGAGGCGAGCAGTACTTC
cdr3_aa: CASSRQGGEQYF

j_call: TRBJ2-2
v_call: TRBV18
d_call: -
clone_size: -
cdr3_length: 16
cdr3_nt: TGTGCCAGCTCACCAGTCTTAGCGGAGAACACCGGGGAGCTGTTTTTT
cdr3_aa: CASSPVLAENTGELFF

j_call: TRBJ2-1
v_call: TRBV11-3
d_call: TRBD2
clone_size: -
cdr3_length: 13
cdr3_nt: TGTGCCAGCAGCTTATTTACGGGAGGCGAGCAGTTCTTC
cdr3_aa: CASSLFTGGEQFF

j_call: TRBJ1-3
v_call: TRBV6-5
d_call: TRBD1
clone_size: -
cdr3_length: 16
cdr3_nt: TGTGCCAGCAGTTACGGGGGACAGGGTACTGGAAACACCATATATTTT
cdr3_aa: CASSYGGQGTGNTIYF

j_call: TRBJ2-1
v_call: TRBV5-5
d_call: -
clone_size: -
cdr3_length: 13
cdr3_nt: TGTGCCAGCAGCCTACTGCGGGGAAATGAGCAGTTCTTC
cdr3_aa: CASSLLRGNEQFF

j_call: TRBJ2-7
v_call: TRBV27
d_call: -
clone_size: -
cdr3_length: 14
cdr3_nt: TGTGCCAGCAGTCCCCGTGGCGGGACCTACGAGCAGTACTTC
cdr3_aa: CASSPRGGTYEQYF

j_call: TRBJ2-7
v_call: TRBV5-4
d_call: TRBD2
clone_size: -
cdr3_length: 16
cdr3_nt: TGTGCCAGCAGCTCGTTAAGGACTAGCGGGAGTTACGAGCAGTACTTC
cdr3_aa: CASSSLRTSGSYEQYF

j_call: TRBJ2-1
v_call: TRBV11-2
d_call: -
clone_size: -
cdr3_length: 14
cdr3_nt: TGTGCCAGCAGCTTCGGAGACTCCTACAATGAGCAGTTCTTC
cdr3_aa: CASSFGDSYNEQFF

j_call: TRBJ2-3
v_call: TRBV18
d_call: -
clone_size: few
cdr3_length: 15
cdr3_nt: TGTGCCAGCTCACGCGGCGGTGATAGCACAGATACGCAGTATTTT
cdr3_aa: CASSRGGDSTDTQYF

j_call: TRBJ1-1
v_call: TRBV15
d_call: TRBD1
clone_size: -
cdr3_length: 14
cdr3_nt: TGTGCCACCAGCAGGAACAGGGGTGGCACTGAAGCTTTCTTT
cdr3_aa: CATSRNRGGTEAFF

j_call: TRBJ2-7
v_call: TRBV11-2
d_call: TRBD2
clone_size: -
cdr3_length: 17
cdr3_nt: TGTGCCAGCAGCTGGCCCCGCGGGGGAGGCAGCTCCTACGAGCAGTACTTC
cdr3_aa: CASSWPRGGGSSYEQYF

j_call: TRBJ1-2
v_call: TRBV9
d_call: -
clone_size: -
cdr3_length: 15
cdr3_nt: TGTGCCAGCCATTTAGACTTACAGGGTAGCAGGGGCTACACCTTC
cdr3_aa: CASHLDLQGSRGYTF

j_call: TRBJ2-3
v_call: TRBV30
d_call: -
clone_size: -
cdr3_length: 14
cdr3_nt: TGTGCCTGGAGTGTACTCGGGGACACAGATACGCAGTATTTT
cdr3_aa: CAWSVLGDTDTQYF

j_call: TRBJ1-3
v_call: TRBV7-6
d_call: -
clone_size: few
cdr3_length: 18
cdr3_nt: TGTGCCAGCAGCTTAGCGGTCGCGGGGATCGGGCGTGGAAACACCATATATTTT
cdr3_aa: CASSLAVAGIGRGNTIYF

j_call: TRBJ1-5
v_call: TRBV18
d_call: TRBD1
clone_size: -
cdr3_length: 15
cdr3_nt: TGTGCCAGCTCACAGGAGACAGGGGGCAATCAGCCCCAGCATTTT
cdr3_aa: CASSQETGGNQPQHF

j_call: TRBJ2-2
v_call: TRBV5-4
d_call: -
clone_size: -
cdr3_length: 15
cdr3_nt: TGTGCCAGCAGCTTTTCGGGTCAAGTGGGCGGGGAGCTGTTTTTT
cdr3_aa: CASSFSGQVGGELFF

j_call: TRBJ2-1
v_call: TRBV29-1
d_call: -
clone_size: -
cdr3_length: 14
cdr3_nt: TGCAGCGTTTACCTACAGAGCTCCTACAATGAGCAGTTCTTC
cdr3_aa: CSVYLQSSYNEQFF

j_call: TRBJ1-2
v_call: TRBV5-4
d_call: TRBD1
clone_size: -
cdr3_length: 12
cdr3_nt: TGTGCCAGCAGCCCGGGACAGGGCCTTAACACCTTC
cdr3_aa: CASSPGQGLNTF

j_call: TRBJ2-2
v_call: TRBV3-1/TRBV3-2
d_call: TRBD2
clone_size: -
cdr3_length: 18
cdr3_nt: TGTGCCAGCAGCCGTGGGCCCAGAAGCGGGATCGGGACCGGGGAGCTGTTTTTT
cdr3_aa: CASSRGPRSGIGTGELFF

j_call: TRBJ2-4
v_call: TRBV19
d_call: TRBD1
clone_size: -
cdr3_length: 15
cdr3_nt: TGTGCCAGTAGTGACCAGGGGGTACCCAAAAACATTCAGTACTTC
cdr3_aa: CASSDQGVPKNIQYF

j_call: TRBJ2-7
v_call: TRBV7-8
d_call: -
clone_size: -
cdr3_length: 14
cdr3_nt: TGTGCCAGCAGCCTAAGACAGAGCTCCTACGAGCAGTACTTC
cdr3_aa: CASSLRQSSYEQYF

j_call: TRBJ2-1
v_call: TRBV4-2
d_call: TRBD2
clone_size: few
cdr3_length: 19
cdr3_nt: TGTGCCAGCAGCCGCGGACTAGCCTTACCAGGGAAGGTCTACAATGAGCAGTTCTTC
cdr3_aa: CASSRGLALPGKVYNEQFF

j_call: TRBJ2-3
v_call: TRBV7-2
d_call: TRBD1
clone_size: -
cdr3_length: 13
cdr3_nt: TGTGCCAGCAGCTTCCAGGGGGCAGATACGCAGTATTTT
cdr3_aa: CASSFQGADTQYF

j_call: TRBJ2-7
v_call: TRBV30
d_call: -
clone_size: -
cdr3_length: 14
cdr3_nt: TGTGCCTGGAGGGGTAAAGGGGGAGCCTACGAGCAGTACTTC
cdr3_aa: CAWRGKGGAYEQYF

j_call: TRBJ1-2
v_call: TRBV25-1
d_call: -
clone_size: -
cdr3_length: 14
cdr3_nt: TGTGCCAGCAGTTCCCGGGGAGACACAGTTGGCTACACCTTC
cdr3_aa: CASSSRGDTVGYTF

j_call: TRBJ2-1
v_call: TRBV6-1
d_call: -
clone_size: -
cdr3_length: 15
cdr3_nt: TGTGCCAGCAGTGATGCCCCAGGGCAAGACAATGAGCAGTTCTTC
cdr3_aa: CASSDAPGQDNEQFF